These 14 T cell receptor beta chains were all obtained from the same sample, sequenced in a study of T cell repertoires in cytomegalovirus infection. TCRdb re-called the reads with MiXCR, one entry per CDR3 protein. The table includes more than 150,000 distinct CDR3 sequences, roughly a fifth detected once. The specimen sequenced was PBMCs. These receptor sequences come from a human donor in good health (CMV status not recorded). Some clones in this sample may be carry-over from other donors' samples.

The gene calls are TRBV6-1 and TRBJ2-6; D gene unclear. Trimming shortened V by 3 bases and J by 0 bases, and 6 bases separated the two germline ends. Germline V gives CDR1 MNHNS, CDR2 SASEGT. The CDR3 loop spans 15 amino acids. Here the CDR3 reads CASSDWISGANVLTF. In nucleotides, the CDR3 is TGTGCCAGCAGTGACTGGATCTCTGGGGCCAACGTCCTGACTTTC.

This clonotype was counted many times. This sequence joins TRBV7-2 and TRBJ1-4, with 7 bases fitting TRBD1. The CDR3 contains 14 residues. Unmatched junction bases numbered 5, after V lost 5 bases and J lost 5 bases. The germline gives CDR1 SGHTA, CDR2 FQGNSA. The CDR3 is CASSPGTVNEKLFF. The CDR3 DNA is TGTGCCAGCAGCCCAGGGACAGTAAATGAAAAACTGTTTTTT.

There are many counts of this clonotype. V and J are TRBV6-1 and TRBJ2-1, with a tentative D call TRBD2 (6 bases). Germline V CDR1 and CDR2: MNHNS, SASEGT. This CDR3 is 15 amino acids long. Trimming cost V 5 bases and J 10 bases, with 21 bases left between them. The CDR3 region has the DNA TGTGCCAGCAGTTTACGAGCCGGGACTCCGTCGGAGCAGTTCTTC. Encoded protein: CASSLRAGTPSEQFF.

The CDR3 sequence is CASSQRLRTGPGSGNTIYF. For the CDR3, the DNA is TGCGCCAGCAGTCAACGCCTCCGGACAGGGCCGGGTTCTGGAAACACCATATATTTT. The chain couples TRBV23-1 to TRBJ1-3; TRBD1 matches 8 bases. TRBV23-1 counts as an open reading frame of uncertain function. The CDR3 totals 19 residues. Losses at the gene ends were 2 bases for V and 1 base for J; bases not matched to a gene: 13.

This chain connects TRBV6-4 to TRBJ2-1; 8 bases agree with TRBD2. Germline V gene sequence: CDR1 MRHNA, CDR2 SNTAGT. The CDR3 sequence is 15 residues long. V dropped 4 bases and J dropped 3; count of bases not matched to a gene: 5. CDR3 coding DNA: TGTGCCAGCAGTGTCGTAGCGGGGAACTACAATGAGCAGTTCTTC. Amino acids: CASSVVAGNYNEQFF.

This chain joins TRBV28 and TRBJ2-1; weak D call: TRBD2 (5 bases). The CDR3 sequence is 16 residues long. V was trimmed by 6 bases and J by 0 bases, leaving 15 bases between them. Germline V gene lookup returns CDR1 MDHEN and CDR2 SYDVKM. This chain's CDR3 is CASRPTATSSYNEQFF. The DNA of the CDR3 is TGTGCCAGCAGGCCAACAGCAACTAGCTCCTACAATGAGCAGTTCTTC.

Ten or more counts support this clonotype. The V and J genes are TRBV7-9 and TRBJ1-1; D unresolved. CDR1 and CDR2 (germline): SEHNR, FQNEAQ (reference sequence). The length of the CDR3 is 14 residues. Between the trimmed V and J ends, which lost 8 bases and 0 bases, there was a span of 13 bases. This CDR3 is CASRSGRMNTEAFF. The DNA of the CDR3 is TGTGCCAGCCGTTCTGGACGGATGAACACTGAAGCTTTCTTT.

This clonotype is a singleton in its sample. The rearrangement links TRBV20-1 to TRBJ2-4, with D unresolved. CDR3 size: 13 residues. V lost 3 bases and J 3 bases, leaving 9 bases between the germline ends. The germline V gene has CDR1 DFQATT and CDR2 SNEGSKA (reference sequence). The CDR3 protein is CSASSRGKNIQYF. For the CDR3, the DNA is TGCAGTGCTAGTTCGAGAGGCAAAAACATTCAGTACTTC.

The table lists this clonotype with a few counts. CDR3 region: CASSPPPGRSSYEQYF. The CDR3 DNA follows: TGCGCCAGCAGCCCCCCCCCGGGAAGGTCTTCCTACGAGCAGTACTTC. The rearrangement uses TRBV5-1 and TRBJ2-7, with D tentatively TRBD2 (5 bases). Per germline, CDR1 SGHRS and CDR2 YFSETQ. The CDR3 covers 16 residues. V was pared by 4 bases and J by 1 base, with 18 bases between. Based on the CDR3 plus reference TRBV5-1 and TRBJ2-7, the full variable domain is KAGVTQTPRYLIKTRGQQVTLSCSPISGHRSVSWYQQTPGQGLQFLFEYFSETQRNKGNFPGRFSGRQFSNSRSEMNVSTLELGDSALYLCASSPPPGRSSYEQYFGPGTRLTVT.

The CDR3 DNA reads TGTGCCAGCAGCCTGCACAACGAGCAGTACTTC. It encodes CASSLHNEQYF. V is TRBV5-5 and J is TRBJ2-7; D is uncertain. The ends were cut back, 4 bases at V and 5 bases at J, with 7 bases in the middle. This CDR3 has 11 residues. CDR1 is SGHKS, CDR2 YYEKEE, per germline (reference sequence).

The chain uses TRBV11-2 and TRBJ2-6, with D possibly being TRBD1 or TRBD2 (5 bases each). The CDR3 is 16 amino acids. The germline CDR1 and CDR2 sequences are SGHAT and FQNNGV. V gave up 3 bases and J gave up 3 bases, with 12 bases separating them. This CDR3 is CASSFMGRVGANVLTF. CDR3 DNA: TGTGCCAGCAGCTTCATGGGGCGGGTTGGGGCCAACGTCCTGACTTTC.

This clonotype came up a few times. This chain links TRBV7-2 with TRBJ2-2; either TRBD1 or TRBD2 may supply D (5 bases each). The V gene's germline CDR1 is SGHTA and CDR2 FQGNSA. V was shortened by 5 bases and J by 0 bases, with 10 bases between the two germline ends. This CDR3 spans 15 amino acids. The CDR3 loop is CASSRDGANTGELFF. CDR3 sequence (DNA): TGTGCCAGCAGCCGGGACGGCGCGAACACCGGGGAGCTGTTTTTT.

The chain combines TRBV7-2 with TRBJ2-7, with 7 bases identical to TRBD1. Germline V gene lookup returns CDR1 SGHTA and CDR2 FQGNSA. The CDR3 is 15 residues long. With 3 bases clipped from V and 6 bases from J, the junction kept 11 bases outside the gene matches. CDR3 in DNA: TGTGCCAGCAGCTTTAGGACAGGACCCCCTCGCGAGCAGTACTTC. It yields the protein CASSFRTGPPREQYF.

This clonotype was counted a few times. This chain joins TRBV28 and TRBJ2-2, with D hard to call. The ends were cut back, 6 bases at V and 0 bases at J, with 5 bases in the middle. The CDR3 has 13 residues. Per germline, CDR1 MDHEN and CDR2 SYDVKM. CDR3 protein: CASRAPNTGELFF. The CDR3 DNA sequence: TGTGCCAGCAGAGCTCCGAACACCGGGGAGCTGTTTTTT. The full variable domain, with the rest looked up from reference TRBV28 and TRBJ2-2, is DVKVTQSSRYLVKRTGEKVFLECVQDMDHENMFWYRQDPGLGLRLIYFSYDVKMKEKGDIPEGYSVSREKKERFSLILESASTNQTSMYLCASRAPNTGELFFGEGSRLTVL.